The 9 T cell receptor beta chains presented below share a single source sample, sequenced in a study of blood T cell repertoires in COVID-19. TCRdb's table, derived via immunoSEQ multiplex PCR, lists solely in-frame clones and lacks some. The table has some 500,000 clones, less than 90% seen once. The material sequenced was peripheral blood. The origin of the receptors is a woman between 50 and 59 years old with COVID-19, enrolled during active disease.

The CDR3 nucleotides read TGTGCCAGCAGTTTCCAGGGGACTGAGCAGTTCTTC. Translation: CASSFQGTEQFF. The rearrangement uses TRBV13 and TRBJ2-1; D may be TRBD1 (6 bases). Trimming shortened V by 6 bases and J by 9 bases, and 12 bases separated the two germline ends. This CDR3 spans 12 amino acids. CDR1 and CDR2 from the germline V gene are PRHDT and FYEKMQ (reference sequence).

The CDR3 here is CASMGTRMNTEAFF. CDR3 DNA sequence: TGTGCCAGCATGGGGACAAGAATGAACACTGAAGCTTTCTTT. The chain couples TRBV2 to TRBJ1-1; possibly TRBD1 for D (6 bases). V was cut by 7 bases and J by 0 bases, with 12 bases left in between. This CDR3 has 14 amino acids. Looked up from germline, CDR1 is SNHLY and CDR2 is FYNNEI.

This clone appeared once. The genes are TRBV4-1 and TRBJ2-3; 8 bases align to TRBD2. The V gene's germline CDR1 is MGHRA and CDR2 YSYEKL. With V trimmed by 1 base and J by 2 bases, 8 bases remained unmatched. The CDR3 is 17 residues long. CDR3 DNA: TGCGCCAGCAGCCAAGCGGCGGGGGGCCTTATCACAGATACGCAGTATTTT. It translates to CASSQAAGGLITDTQYF.

The chain uses TRBV7-9 and TRBJ2-7; 9 bases align to TRBD1. The CDR3 runs 15 residues. CDR1 and CDR2 (germline): SEHNR, FQNEAQ (reference sequence). The junction had 11 bases not matched to a gene; V was cut back by 5 bases and J by 6 bases. DNA for the CDR3: TGTGCCAGCAGCGTAACCGGGACAGGGAGGTCCGAGCAGTACTTC. This codes for CASSVTGTGRSEQYF.

Comments on this clone: The sample holds other DNA sequences that translate to the same CDR3. This chain connects TRBV6-1 to TRBJ2-1; D ambiguous. This CDR3 region has 14 residues. Germline V gives CDR1 MNHNS, CDR2 SASEGT. V was pared by 3 bases and J by 0 bases, with 6 bases between. The CDR3 loop reads CASSERSSYNEQFF. The CDR3 DNA is TGTGCCAGCAGTGAGAGGAGCTCCTACAATGAGCAGTTCTTC.

The chain couples TRBV12-3 or TRBV12-4 to TRBJ2-1, with TRBD1 matching over 7 bases. The CDR3 has 13 amino acids. V lost 7 bases, J lost 7 bases, and 7 bases stayed unmatched. CDR3 sequence reads: CASKGQNVNEQFF. CDR3 nucleotides: TGTGCCAGCAAGGGACAGAACGTAAATGAGCAGTTCTTC.

The chain carries TRBV9 and TRBJ2-1; 9 bases are a match to TRBD2. From germline, CDR1 is SGDLS and CDR2 YYNGEE. The CDR3 length is 15 residues. Trimming removed 0 bases from V and 2 bases from J; junction bases left unmatched: 0. In nucleotides, the CDR3 is TGTGCCAGCAGCGTAGGCGGGGGGGCCTACAATGAGCAGTTCTTC. It specifies CASSVGGGAYNEQFF. Full variable domain (rest looked up from reference TRBV9 and TRBJ2-1): DSGVTQTPKHLITATGQRVTLRCSPRSGDLSVYWYQQSLDQGLQFLIQYYNGEERAKGNILERFSAQQFPDLHSELNLSSLELGDSALYFCASSVGGGAYNEQFFGPGTRLTVL.

The chain links TRBV19 to TRBJ1-6, with a weak D call TRBD1 (5 bases). Looked up from germline, CDR1 is LNHDA and CDR2 is SQIVND (reference sequence). The ends were cut back, 3 bases at V and 7 bases at J, with 10 bases in the middle. The length of the CDR3 is 14 residues. For the CDR3, the DNA is TGTGCCAGTAGTATTGTCGGGGGAAATTCACCCCTCCACTTT. Translating gives CASSIVGGNSPLHF.

The V and J genes are TRBV10-3 and TRBJ1-2, with 7 nucleotides matching TRBD1. This CDR3 contains 14 residues. Germline trimming cut 7 bases from V and 2 bases from J; bases unmatched to any gene: 7. CDR1 and CDR2 (germline): ENHRY, SYGVKD. The CDR3 DNA is TGTGCCATCAACGGACAGGACTTAAACTATGGCTACACCTTC. It is translated as CAINGQDLNYGYTF.